This T cell receptor (beta chain) derives from a study of shared clonotypes between healthy human individuals. TCRdb's table, derived via immunoSEQ multiplex PCR, lists solely in-frame clones and lacks some. Here the sample spans some 1,900,000 clones, approximately 94% being singletons. CD45RO negativity and positive selection for CCR7 defined naive CD8 cells, a population that excluded terminally differentiated effector memory CD45RA+ cells. V was cut by 3 bases and J by 4 bases, with 9 bases left in between. The CDR3 sequence is 13 residues long. Germline assignment: CDR1 SGHRS and CDR2 YFSETQ. V and J are TRBV5-1 and TRBJ2-3; D unclear. The sample consisted of naive CD8+ T cells sorted from blood. The origin of this receptor is a man in his late teens or twenties in good health. The CDR3 bases are TGCGCCAGCAGCTCCGTACCTGCAGATACGCAGTATTTT. It is translated as CASSSVPADTQYF.